This T cell receptor (beta chain) was obtained from a study of graft-versus-host responses after intestinal transplantation. About this clone: Its antigen remains unidentified.

Profiled with immunoSEQ multiplex PCR; TCRdb holds only in-frame clones, not every one. The profile covers roughly 110,000 clones, with about 91% appearing a single time and roughly 0.71% taken by the ten largest. Germline V lookup: CDR1 SGHNT, CDR2 YYREEE (reference sequence). The germline V and J ends were trimmed by 4 bases and 3 bases, with 3 bases remaining between them. There are 11 residues in the CDR3. The receptor was isolated from a human donor who was the organ donor for an intestinal transplant. This chain connects TRBV5-4 to TRBJ2-3; D unresolved. The source material was unstimulated CD4+ T cells sorted from spleen or lymph node cells, sampled before transplant. The CDR3 nucleotides are TGTGCCAGCAGCCATACAGATACGCAGTATTTT. Translation: CASSHTDTQYF.